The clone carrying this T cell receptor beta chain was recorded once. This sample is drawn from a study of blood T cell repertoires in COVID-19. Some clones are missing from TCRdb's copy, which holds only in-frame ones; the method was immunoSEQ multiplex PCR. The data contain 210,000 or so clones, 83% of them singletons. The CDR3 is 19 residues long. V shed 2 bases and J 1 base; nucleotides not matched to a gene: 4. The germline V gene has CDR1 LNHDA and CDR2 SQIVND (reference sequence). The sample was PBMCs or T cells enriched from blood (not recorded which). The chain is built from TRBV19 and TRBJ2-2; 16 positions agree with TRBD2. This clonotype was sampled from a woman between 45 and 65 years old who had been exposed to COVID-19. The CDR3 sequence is CASSIRGLAGGLNTGELFF. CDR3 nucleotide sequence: TGTGCCAGTAGTATACGGGGACTAGCGGGGGGGTTGAACACCGGGGAGCTGTTTTTT.